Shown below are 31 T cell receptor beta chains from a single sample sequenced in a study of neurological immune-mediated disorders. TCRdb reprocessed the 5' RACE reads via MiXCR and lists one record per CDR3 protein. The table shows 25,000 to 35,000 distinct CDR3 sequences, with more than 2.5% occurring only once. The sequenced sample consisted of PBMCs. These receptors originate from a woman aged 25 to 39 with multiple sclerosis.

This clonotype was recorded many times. CDR3 DNA sequence: TGTGCCACCAGCGGATACAGGGTTTATAGCAATCAGCCCCAGCATTTT. Its protein product is CATSGYRVYSNQPQHF. The chain carries TRBV15 and TRBJ1-5, with D maybe TRBD1 (6 bases). The V and J ends lost 5 bases and 0 bases respectively, with 14 bases between them. Germline V CDR1 and CDR2: LNHNV, YYDKDF (reference sequence). The CDR3 contains 16 residues.

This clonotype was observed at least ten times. The CDR3 DNA reads TGTGCTAGTGGTTTGGCCGGGTCGGGGGACCAAGAGACCCAGTACTTC. Translating it yields CASGLAGSGDQETQYF. J is TRBJ2-5 and V is TRBV12-5; D might be TRBD2 (6 bases). The CDR3 is 16 residues long. Germline CDR1 LGHNT, CDR2 FRNRAP. V was pared by 1 base and J by 0 bases, with 12 bases between.

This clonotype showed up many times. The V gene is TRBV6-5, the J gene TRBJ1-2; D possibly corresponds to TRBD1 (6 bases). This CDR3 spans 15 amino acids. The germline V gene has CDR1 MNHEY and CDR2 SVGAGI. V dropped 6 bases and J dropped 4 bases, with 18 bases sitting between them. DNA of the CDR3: TGTGCCAGCAGCAAAGACAGGAAGCAGGGCTATGGCTACACCTTC. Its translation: CASSKDRKQGYGYTF.

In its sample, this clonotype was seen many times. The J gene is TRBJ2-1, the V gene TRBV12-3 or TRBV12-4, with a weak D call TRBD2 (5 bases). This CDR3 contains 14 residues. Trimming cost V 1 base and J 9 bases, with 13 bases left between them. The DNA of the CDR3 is TGTGCCAGCAGTTTAGGTCGGCTAGCAGCTGAGCAGTTCTTC. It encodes CASSLGRLAAEQFF.

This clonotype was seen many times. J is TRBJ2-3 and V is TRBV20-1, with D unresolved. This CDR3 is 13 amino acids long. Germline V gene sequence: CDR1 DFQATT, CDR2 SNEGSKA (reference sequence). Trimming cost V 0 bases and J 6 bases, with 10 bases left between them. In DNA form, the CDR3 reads TGCAGTGCTAGAGATCCCCGAGCGGATACGCAGTATTTT. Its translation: CSARDPRADTQYF.

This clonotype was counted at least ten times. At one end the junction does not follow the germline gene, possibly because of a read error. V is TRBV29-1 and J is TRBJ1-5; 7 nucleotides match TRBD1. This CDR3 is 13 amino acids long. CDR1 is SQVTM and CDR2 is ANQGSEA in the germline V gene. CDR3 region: CSVRQGINQPQNF. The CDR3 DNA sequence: TGCAGCGTCCGACAGGGTATTAATCAGCCCCAGAATTTT.

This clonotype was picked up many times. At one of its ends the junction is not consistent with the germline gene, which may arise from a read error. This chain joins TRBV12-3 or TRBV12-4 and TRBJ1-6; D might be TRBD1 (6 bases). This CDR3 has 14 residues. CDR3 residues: CASRPGAVNSPLNF. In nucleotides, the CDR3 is TGTGCCAGCAGGCCAGGGGCGGTTAATTCACCCCTCAACTTT.

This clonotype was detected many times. CDR3 loop: CASSPTPGTSGYEQYF. For the CDR3, the DNA is TGTGCCAGCAGTCCGACCCCCGGGACTAGCGGTTACGAGCAGTACTTC. The genes are TRBV27 and TRBJ2-7; TRBD2 matches at 11 bases. Unmatched junction bases numbered 10, after V lost 5 bases and J lost 4 bases. Germline V gene data show CDR1 as MNHEY and CDR2 as SMNVEV (reference sequence). The CDR3 extends over 16 amino acids.

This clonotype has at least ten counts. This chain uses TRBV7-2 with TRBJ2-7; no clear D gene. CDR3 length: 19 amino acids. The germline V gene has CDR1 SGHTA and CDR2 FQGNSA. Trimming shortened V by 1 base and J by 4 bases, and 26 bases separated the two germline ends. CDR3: CASSLVPLRISTYYYEQYF. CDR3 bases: TGTGCCAGCAGCTTAGTTCCTTTACGGATAAGTACTTACTATTACGAGCAGTACTTC.

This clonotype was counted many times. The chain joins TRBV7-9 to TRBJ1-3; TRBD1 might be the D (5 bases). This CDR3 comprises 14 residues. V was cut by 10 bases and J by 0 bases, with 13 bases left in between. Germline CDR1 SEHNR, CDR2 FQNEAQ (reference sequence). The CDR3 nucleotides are TGTGCCACATCGGACAACAACTCTGGAAACACCATATATTTT. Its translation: CATSDNNSGNTIYF.

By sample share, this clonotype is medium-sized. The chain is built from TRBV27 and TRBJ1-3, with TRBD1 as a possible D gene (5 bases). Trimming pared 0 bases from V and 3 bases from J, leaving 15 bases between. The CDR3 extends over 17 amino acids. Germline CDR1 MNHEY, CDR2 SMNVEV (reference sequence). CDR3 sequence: CASSLSVGELFGNTIYF. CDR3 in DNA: TGTGCCAGCAGTTTATCTGTAGGGGAACTCTTTGGAAACACCATATATTTT.

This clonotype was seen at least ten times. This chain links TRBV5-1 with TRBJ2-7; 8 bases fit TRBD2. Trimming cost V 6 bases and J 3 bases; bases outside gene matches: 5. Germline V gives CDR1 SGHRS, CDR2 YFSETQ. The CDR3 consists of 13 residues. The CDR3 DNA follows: TGCGCCAGCACCTCCGGGACTAGCTACGAGCAGTACTTC. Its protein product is CASTSGTSYEQYF.

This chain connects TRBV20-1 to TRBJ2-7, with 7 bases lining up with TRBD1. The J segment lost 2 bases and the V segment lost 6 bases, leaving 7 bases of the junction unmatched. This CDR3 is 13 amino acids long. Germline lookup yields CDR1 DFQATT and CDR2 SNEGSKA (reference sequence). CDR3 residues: CSAGLQGTYEQYF. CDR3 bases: TGCAGTGCCGGGCTACAGGGGACCTACGAGCAGTACTTC.

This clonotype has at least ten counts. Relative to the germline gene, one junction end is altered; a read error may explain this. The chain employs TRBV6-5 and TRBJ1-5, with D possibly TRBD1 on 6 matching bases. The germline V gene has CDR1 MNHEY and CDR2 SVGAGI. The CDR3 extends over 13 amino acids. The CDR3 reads CASSLRVGQPQNF. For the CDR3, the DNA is TGTGCCAGCAGTTTGCGGGTAGGACAGCCCCAGAATTTT.

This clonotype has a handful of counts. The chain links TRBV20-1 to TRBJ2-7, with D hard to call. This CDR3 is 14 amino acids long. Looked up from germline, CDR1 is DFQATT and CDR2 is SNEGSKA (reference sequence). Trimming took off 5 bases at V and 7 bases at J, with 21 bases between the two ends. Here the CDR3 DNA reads TGCAGTGCTGTTCGAGCCAACAACCTCCCAGAGCAGTACTTC. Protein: CSAVRANNLPEQYF.

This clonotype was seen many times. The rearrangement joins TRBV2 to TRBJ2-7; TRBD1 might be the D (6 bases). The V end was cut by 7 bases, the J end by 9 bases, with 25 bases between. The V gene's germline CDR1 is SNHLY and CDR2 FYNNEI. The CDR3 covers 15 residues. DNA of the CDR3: TGTGCCAGCACCCTAAGGACAGCAGCCTTGGCGGGGCAGTACTTC. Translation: CASTLRTAALAGQYF. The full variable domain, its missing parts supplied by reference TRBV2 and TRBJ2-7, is EPEVTQTPSHQVTQMGQEVILRCVPISNHLYFYWYRQILGQKVEFLVSFYNNEISEKSEIFDDQFSVERPDGSNFTLKIRSTKLEDSAMYFCASTLRTAALAGQYFGPGTRLTVT.

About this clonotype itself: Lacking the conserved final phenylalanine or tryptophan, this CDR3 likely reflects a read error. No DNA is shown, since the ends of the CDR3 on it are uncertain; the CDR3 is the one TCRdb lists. The CDR3 sequence: CSVRGQGARGYTC. The gene calls are TRBV29-1 and TRBJ1-2; the table's D gene call, TRBD1, was not cross checked with the DNA. Germline CDR1 reads SQVTM; CDR2 reads ANQGSEA. The CDR3 has 13 amino acids, counting both end residues.

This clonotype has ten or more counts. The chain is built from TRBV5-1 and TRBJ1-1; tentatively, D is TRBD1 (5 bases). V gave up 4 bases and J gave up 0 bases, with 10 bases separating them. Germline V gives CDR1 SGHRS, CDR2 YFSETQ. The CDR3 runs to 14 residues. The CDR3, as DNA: TGCGCCAGCAGCACGGGACGGTTGAACACTGAAGCTTTCTTT. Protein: CASSTGRLNTEAFF.

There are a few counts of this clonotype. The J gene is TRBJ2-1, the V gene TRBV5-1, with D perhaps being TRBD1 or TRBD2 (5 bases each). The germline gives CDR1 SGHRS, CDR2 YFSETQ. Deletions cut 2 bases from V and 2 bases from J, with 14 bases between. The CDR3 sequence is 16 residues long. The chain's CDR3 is CASSFGTAPPYNEQFF. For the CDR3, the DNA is TGCGCCAGCAGCTTCGGGACCGCCCCACCCTACAATGAGCAGTTCTTC.

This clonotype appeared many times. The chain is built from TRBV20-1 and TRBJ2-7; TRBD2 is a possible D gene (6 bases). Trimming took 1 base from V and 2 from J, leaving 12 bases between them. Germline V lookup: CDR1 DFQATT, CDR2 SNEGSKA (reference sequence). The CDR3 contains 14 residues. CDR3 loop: CSARAGLVAYEQYF. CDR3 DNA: TGCAGTGCTAGAGCGGGACTTGTCGCCTACGAGCAGTACTTC.

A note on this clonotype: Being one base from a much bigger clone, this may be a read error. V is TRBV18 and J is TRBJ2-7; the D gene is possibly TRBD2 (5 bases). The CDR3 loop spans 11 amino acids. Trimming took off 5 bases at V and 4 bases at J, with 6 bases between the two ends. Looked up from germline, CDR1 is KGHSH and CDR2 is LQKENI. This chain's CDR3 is CASSTGYEQYF. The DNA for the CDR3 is TGTGCCAGCTCAACGGGATACGAGCAGTACTTC.

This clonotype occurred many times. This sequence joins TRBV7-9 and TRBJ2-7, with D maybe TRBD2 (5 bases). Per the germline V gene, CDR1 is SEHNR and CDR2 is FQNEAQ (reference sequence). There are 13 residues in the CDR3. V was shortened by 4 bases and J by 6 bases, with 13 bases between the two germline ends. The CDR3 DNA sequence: TGTGCCAGCAGCTGGGAGCCATTCCGCGAGCAGTACTTC. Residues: CASSWEPFREQYF.

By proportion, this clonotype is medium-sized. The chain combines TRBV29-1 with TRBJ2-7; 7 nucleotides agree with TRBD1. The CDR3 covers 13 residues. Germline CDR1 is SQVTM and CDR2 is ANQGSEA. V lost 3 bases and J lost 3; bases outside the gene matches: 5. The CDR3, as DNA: TGCAGCGTTGAGAACAGGGGCGACTACGAGCAGTACTTC. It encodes CSVENRGDYEQYF.

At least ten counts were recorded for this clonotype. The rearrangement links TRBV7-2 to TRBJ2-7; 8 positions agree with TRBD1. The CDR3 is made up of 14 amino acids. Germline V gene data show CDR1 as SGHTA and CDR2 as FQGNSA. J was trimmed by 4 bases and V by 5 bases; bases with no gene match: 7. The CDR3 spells CASSGDRGRYEQYF. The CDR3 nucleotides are TGTGCCAGCAGCGGCGACAGGGGTCGATACGAGCAGTACTTC.

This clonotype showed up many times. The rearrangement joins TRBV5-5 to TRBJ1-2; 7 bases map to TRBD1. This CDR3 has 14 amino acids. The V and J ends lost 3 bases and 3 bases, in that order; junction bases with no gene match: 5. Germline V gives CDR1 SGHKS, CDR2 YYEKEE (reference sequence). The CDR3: CASSWGQSDYGYTF. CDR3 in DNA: TGTGCCAGCAGCTGGGGACAGTCGGACTATGGCTACACCTTC.

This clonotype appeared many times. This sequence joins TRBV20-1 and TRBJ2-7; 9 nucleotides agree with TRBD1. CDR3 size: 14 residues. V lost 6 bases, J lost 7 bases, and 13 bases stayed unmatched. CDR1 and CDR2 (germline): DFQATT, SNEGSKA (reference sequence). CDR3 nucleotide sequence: TGCAGTGCACCGACAGGGGGTGGGCGGGGGGAGCAGTACTTC. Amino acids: CSAPTGGGRGEQYF.

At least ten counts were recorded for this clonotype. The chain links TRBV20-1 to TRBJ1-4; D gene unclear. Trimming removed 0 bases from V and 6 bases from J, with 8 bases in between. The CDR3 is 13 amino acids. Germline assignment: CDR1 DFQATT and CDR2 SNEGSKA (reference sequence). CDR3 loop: CSARDFGDEKLFF. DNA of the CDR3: TGCAGTGCTAGAGATTTCGGCGATGAAAAACTGTTTTTT.

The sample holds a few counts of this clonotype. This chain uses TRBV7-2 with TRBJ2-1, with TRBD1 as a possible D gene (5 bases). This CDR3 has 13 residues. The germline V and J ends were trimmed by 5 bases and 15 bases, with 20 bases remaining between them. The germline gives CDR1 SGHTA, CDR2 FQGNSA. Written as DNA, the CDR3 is TGTGCCAGCAGCCAGAGCCAGGGTTTAGTCTCGTTCTTC. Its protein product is CASSQSQGLVSFF.

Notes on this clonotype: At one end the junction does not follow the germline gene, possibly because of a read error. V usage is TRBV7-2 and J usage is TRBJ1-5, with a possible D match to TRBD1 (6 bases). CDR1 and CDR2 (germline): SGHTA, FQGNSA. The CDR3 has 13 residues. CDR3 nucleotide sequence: TGTGCCAGCAGCCCAGGGGTTTACCAGCCCCAGAATTTT. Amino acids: CASSPGVYQPQNF. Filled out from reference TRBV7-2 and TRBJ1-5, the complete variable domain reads GAGVSQSPSNKVTEKGKDVELRCDPISGHTALYWYRQSLGQGLEFLIYFQGNSAPDKSGLPSDRFSAERTGGSVSTLTIQRTQQEDSAVYLCASSPGVYQPQNFGDGTRLSIL.

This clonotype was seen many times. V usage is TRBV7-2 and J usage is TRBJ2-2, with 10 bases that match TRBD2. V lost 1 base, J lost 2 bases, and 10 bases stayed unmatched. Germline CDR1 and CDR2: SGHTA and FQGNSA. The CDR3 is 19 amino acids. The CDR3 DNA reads TGTGCCAGCAGCTTAGGTGTGGTGGCTAGCGGGAGTAACACCGGGGAGCTGTTTTTT. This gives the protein CASSLGVVASGSNTGELFF.

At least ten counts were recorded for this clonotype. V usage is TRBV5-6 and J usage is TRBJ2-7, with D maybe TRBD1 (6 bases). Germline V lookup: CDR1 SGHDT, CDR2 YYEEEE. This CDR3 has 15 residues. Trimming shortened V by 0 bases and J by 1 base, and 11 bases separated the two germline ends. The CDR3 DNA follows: TGTGCCAGCAGCTTGGAACAGGGATGGTCCTACGAGCAGTACTTC. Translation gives CASSLEQGWSYEQYF.